The 23 T cell receptor beta chains below were found in one sample sequenced in a study of T-cell reconstitution after alpha-beta-depleted transplantation in children. Using unique molecular identifiers, the investigators prepared the TCRbeta library. Via MiXCR, TCRdb re-called the PCR reads, giving one row per CDR3 protein. The sample has a few hundred thousand distinct CDR3 sequences, approximately 11% seen once. The specimen comprised PBMCs, sampled before TCRalphabeta/CD19-depleted stem cell transplant. These receptors were obtained from a child less than two years old with acute myeloid leukemia, due to receive a stem cell transplant.

At least ten counts were recorded for this clonotype. The chain couples TRBV12-3 or TRBV12-4 to TRBJ2-5; D is possibly TRBD1 or TRBD2 (5 bases each). The V and J ends lost 3 bases and 5 bases respectively, with 10 bases between them. The CDR3 sequence is 13 residues long. This chain's CDR3 is CASSFREWETQYF. In DNA, the CDR3 is TGTGCCAGCAGTTTCAGGGAGTGGGAGACCCAGTACTTC.

For this clonotype: A read error is possible here, since a much larger clone lies one base away. The chain carries TRBV11-2 and TRBJ2-2, with D unresolved. The CDR3 runs to 14 residues. From germline, CDR1 is SGHAT and CDR2 FQNNGV. V was shortened by 7 bases and J by 5 bases, with 14 bases between the two germline ends. The CDR3 DNA reads as TGTGCCAGCACCGTTCCGTTACAGACCGGGGAGCTGTTTTTT. Amino acid sequence: CASTVPLQTGELFF.

This clonotype was picked up many times. This chain joins TRBV7-9 and TRBJ2-5; possibly TRBD2 for D (6 bases). The CDR3 spans 15 residues. Trimming stripped 4 bases from V and 6 bases from J, with 18 bases between. Germline CDR1 is SEHNR and CDR2 is FQNEAQ (reference sequence). CDR3 bases: TGTGCCAGCAGCTCCGAGGAGGGCGTCCCCAAGACCCAGTACTTC. As protein: CASSSEEGVPKTQYF.

This clonotype was observed many times. The CDR3 DNA is TGTGCCAGCAGTTTTAGTTTCAAGAGCTCCTATAATTCACCCCTCCACTTT. Translated: CASSFSFKSSYNSPLHF. The rearrangement links TRBV27 to TRBJ1-6; unclear D gene. CDR1 MNHEY and CDR2 SMNVEV come from the germline V gene (reference sequence). The length of the CDR3 is 17 residues. V was trimmed by 3 bases and J by 0 bases, leaving 12 bases between them.

This clonotype was detected many times. This chain uses TRBV7-9 with TRBJ2-7; 8 bases match TRBD1. V dropped 5 bases and J dropped 6; count of bases not matched to a gene: 15. The CDR3 contains 16 residues. The V gene's germline CDR1 is SEHNR and CDR2 FQNEAQ (reference sequence). The CDR3 region is CASSPGGRTGLGEQYF. In DNA, the CDR3 is TGTGCCAGCAGCCCAGGCGGCCGGACAGGGCTCGGCGAGCAGTACTTC.

Comments on this clonotype: It may be a read error: a sequence one base away is much more abundant. The rearrangement uses TRBV7-8 and TRBJ2-5; the match to TRBD1 covers 7 bases. Per the germline V gene, CDR1 is SGHVS and CDR2 is FQNEAQ. The CDR3 runs to 18 residues. The J segment lost 1 base and the V segment lost 5 bases, leaving 16 bases of the junction unmatched. CDR3 residues: CASSPPGRGLEAQETQYF. In DNA form, the CDR3 reads TGTGCCAGCAGCCCCCCGGGTAGGGGGCTGGAGGCCCAAGAGACCCAGTACTTC.

About this clonotype: Mismatch with germline at one junction end may stem from a read error. The V gene is TRBV27, the J gene TRBJ2-7; TRBD2 matches at 8 bases. This CDR3 spans 14 amino acids. The germline CDR1 and CDR2 sequences are MNHEY and SMNVEV (reference sequence). For the CDR3, the DNA is TGTGCCTGCAGTTTGGTTCCGGGGGGGTGGGAGCAGTACTTC. This gives the protein CACSLVPGGWEQYF.

This clonotype came up many times. This chain connects TRBV18 to TRBJ1-1; tentative D call: TRBD1 (6 bases). Germline lookup yields CDR1 KGHSH and CDR2 LQKENI. V was shortened by 3 bases and J by 4 bases, with 15 bases between the two germline ends. CDR3 length: 15 residues. CDR3: CASSPQGWGPTEAFF. The CDR3 DNA is TGTGCCAGCTCACCGCAGGGGTGGGGGCCCACTGAAGCTTTCTTT.

This clonotype was found a few times. J is TRBJ2-2 and V is TRBV7-2; D not certain. The length of the CDR3 is 15 residues. Trimming removed 5 bases from V and 3 bases from J, with 13 bases in between. Germline-derived CDR1 and CDR2 are SGHTA and FQGNSA. CDR3 nucleotide sequence: TGTGCCAGCAGCATTAGTGTAGTTTACACCGGGGAGCTGTTTTTT. Encoded protein: CASSISVVYTGELFF.

This clonotype was detected many times. The J gene is TRBJ2-7, the V gene TRBV6-5; D uncertain. CDR1 is MNHEY and CDR2 is SVGAGI in the germline V gene. There are 13 residues in the CDR3. Trimming left V 2 bases short and J 3 bases short, with 8 bases between. The CDR3 is CASSYRYNYEQYF. The CDR3 DNA reads as TGTGCCAGCAGTTACCGGTATAACTACGAGCAGTACTTC.

The rearrangement links TRBV20-1 to TRBJ2-1; 7 bases are a match to TRBD2. V trimming: 3 bases; J trimming: 2 bases; junction bases outside the gene matches: 10. This CDR3 has 16 amino acids. The germline V gene has CDR1 DFQATT and CDR2 SNEGSKA (reference sequence). CDR3 in amino acids: CSASPRAGPPYNEQFF. Written as DNA, the CDR3 is TGCAGTGCTAGCCCAAGAGCGGGACCCCCCTACAATGAGCAGTTCTTC.

The CDR3 reads CATFSGSSYNEQFF. The CDR3 region has the DNA TGTGCCACCTTTAGCGGGAGTTCTTACAATGAGCAGTTCTTC. The rearrangement joins TRBV7-9 to TRBJ2-1, with 9 bases fitting TRBD2. The junction had 8 bases not matched to a gene; V was cut back by 10 bases and J by 4 bases. Germline loops: CDR1 SEHNR, CDR2 FQNEAQ (reference sequence). CDR3 length: 14 residues. Variable domain in full (rest from reference TRBV7-9 and TRBJ2-1): DTGVSQNPRHKITKRGQNVTFRCDPISEHNRLYWYRQTLGQGPEFLTYFQNEAQLEKSRLLSDRFSAERPKGSFSTLEIQRTEQGDSAMYLCATFSGSSYNEQFFGPGTRLTVL.

This clonotype was observed at least ten times. This chain uses TRBV25-1 with TRBJ2-7; 11 positions match TRBD2. Germline V gene lookup returns CDR1 MGHDK and CDR2 SYGVNS. V shed 3 bases, J shed 2 bases, and the junction held 3 bases outside the gene matches. This CDR3 is built from 15 residues. The CDR3 nucleotides are TGTGCCAGCAGTGAGACTAGCGGGGTTACCTACGAGCAGTACTTC. The encoded protein is CASSETSGVTYEQYF.

This clonotype was seen at least ten times. The V and J genes are TRBV3-1 and TRBJ2-1; 10 nucleotides agree with TRBD1. Germline CDR1 LGHDT, CDR2 YNNKEL (reference sequence). Trimming at V came to 4 bases and at J to 3 bases, leaving 6 bases not matched to a gene. The CDR3 loop spans 16 amino acids. The CDR3: CASSPVGTGVYNEQFF. The CDR3 DNA follows: TGTGCCAGCAGCCCGGTCGGGACAGGGGTCTACAATGAGCAGTTCTTC.

In its sample, this clonotype was seen many times. In DNA form, the CDR3 reads TGTGCCTGGAGGCCCCCGGGGGGATCGAACTATGGCTACACCTTC. The encoded protein is CAWRPPGGSNYGYTF. The genes are TRBV30 and TRBJ1-2; perhaps TRBD1 as D (5 bases). The CDR3 has 15 amino acids. V lost 3 bases, J lost 2 bases, and 16 bases lay in between. Germline V gene data show CDR1 as GTSNPN and CDR2 as SVGIG (reference sequence).

In its sample, this clonotype was seen many times. J is TRBJ1-6 and V is TRBV3-1; D remains unclear. Trimming pared 1 base from V and 13 bases from J, leaving 8 bases between. This CDR3 has 12 residues. CDR1 and CDR2 (germline): LGHDT, YNNKEL (reference sequence). As DNA, the CDR3 is TGTGCCAGCAGCCAAGCGTCCCGGCCCCTCCACTTT. Amino acids: CASSQASRPLHF.

Notes on this clonotype: Possible read error: a much larger clone is one base away. CDR3 DNA sequence: TGTGGCAGCAGTCTCCCTGGAGTGTACAATGAGCAGTTCTTC. This translates into CGSSLPGVYNEQFF. The rearrangement joins TRBV28 to TRBJ2-1; D remains unclear. Germline V gene data show CDR1 as MDHEN and CDR2 as SYDVKM. There are 14 residues in the CDR3.

This clonotype was seen many times. CDR3 sequence reads: CASSPHGGPGNTIYF. The CDR3 region has the DNA TGTGCCAGCAGCCCCCACGGGGGTCCTGGAAACACCATATATTTT. V and J are TRBV6-1 and TRBJ1-3; TRBD1 is a possible D gene (5 bases). The germline gives CDR1 MNHNS, CDR2 SASEGT. Trimming stripped 6 bases from V and 2 bases from J, with 14 bases between. This CDR3 spans 15 amino acids.

This clonotype was seen repeatedly, ten times or more. J is TRBJ2-1 and V is TRBV4-2, with TRBD1 identical over 9 bases. From germline, CDR1 is LGHNA and CDR2 YNFKEQ. The length of the CDR3 is 20 residues. V shed 0 bases, J shed 8 bases, and the junction held 20 bases outside the gene matches. The CDR3 nucleotides read TGTGCCAGCAGCCAAGATTGGGACAGGGTATCAGTTGTTGTCGGCGATGAGCAGTTCTTC. Translating gives CASSQDWDRVSVVVGDEQFF.

The rearrangement joins TRBV4-2 to TRBJ2-5; TRBD2 might be the D (6 bases). The CDR3 is 14 amino acids. V was trimmed by 0 bases and J by 3 bases, leaving 8 bases between them. Germline CDR1 is LGHNA and CDR2 is YNFKEQ. The CDR3: CASSQEVAEETQYF. In DNA form, the CDR3 reads TGTGCCAGCAGCCAAGAGGTAGCGGAAGAGACCCAGTACTTC.

The rearrangement uses TRBV29-1 and TRBJ2-7, with D hard to call. The germline V gene has CDR1 SQVTM and CDR2 ANQGSEA. Trimming cost V 5 bases and J 3 bases, with 14 bases left between them. This CDR3 contains 13 residues. CDR3 coding DNA: TGCAGCGTTCGGAGTCTAGAAGACTACGAGCAGTACTTC. It codes for CSVRSLEDYEQYF.

This clonotype occurred many times. The chain has TRBV12-3 or TRBV12-4 and TRBJ2-7, with 9 bases identical to TRBD1. The CDR3 has 14 residues. J lost 3 bases, V lost 6 bases, and 6 bases had no gene match. The CDR3 spells CASSTGTGIYEQYF. The CDR3 DNA follows: TGTGCCAGCAGCACCGGGACAGGGATCTACGAGCAGTACTTC.

The V call is TRBV18, the J call TRBJ2-6; tentatively, D is TRBD2 (7 bases). The CDR3 length is 19 residues. CDR1 KGHSH and CDR2 LQKENI come from the germline V gene. Trimming shortened V by 2 bases and J by 0 bases, and 17 bases separated the two germline ends. In nucleotides, the CDR3 is TGTGCCAGCTCACCATCAACAGGGAGGGGTCTCTCTGGGGCCAACGTCCTGACTTTC. This gives the protein CASSPSTGRGLSGANVLTF.